The 8 T cell receptor beta chains below were found in one sample sequenced in a study of blood T cell dynamics during melanoma immunotherapy. Measured with immunoSEQ multiplex PCR; TCRdb has only the in-frame clones, and not every one. Of 7,500 to 10,000 clones in the sample, 70% to 90% were seen once. Time point described: week 3, after first cycle of checkpoint inhibitor. Sequenced here: blood, sampled from a patient treated with checkpoint blockade. The receptors derive from a human donor with melanoma.

Regarding this clone: The germline gene is not matched at one end of the junction; a read error may be the cause. V gene TRBV19 combines with J gene TRBJ2-1; 8 bases fit TRBD1. Germline assignment: CDR1 LNHDA and CDR2 SQIVND (reference sequence). The CDR3 has 14 amino acids. CDR3 sequence reads: CTSSKDRVYNEQFF. In DNA, the CDR3 is TGTACCAGTAGTAAGGACAGGGTGTACAATGAGCAGTTCTTC.

The chain employs TRBV5-1 and TRBJ2-5, with a weak D call TRBD2 (5 bases). V was cut by 1 base and J by 4 bases, with 8 bases left in between. The CDR3 is 13 amino acids. Germline CDR1 and CDR2: SGHRS and YFSETQ. CDR3 residues: CASSLNRGETQYF. The DNA of the CDR3 is TGCGCCAGCAGCTTGAATCGGGGAGAGACCCAGTACTTC.

CDR3 loop: CARRPLGVHQPQHF. For the CDR3, the DNA is TGCGCCAGGAGGCCGCTCGGGGTCCATCAGCCCCAGCATTTT. The rearrangement links TRBV23-1 to TRBJ1-5; D gene unclear. TRBV23-1 qualifies as an ORF whose function is uncertain. Trimming removed 9 bases at V and 5 bases at J, with 17 bases between. This CDR3 has 14 amino acids.

This clone has just a few counts. The chain combines TRBV25-1 with TRBJ1-6; D call uncertain. This CDR3 region has 14 residues. CDR1 is MGHDK and CDR2 is SYGVNS in the germline V gene. V was trimmed by 3 bases and J by 11 bases, leaving 14 bases between them. The DNA of the CDR3 is TGTGCCAGCAGTGAGTCGGGGATTTTGGCACCCCTCCACTTT. It yields the protein CASSESGILAPLHF.

The gene calls are TRBV6-1 and TRBJ2-3; 12 positions agree with TRBD1. From germline, CDR1 is MNHNS and CDR2 SASEGT. The CDR3 length is 14 residues. V was pared by 8 bases and J by 5 bases, with 5 bases of the junction left unmatched. DNA of the CDR3: TGTGCCAGCCGGGGACAGGGGGCCAAAGATACGCAGTATTTT. As protein: CASRGQGAKDTQYF.

The V gene is TRBV5-6, the J gene TRBJ1-4; tentatively, D is TRBD1 (6 bases). V gave up 4 bases and J gave up 5 bases, with 15 bases separating them. Germline CDR1 reads SGHDT; CDR2 reads YYEEEE. The CDR3 is 15 amino acids. The CDR3 sequence is CASSPTGRGNEKLFF. The CDR3 nucleotides read TGTGCCAGCAGCCCCACGGGAAGGGGGAATGAAAAACTGTTTTTT.

The chain joins TRBV7-3 to TRBJ1-1; D may be TRBD1 (5 bases). Per the germline V gene, CDR1 is SGHTA and CDR2 is FQGTGA. Trimming stripped 5 bases from V and 0 bases from J, with 16 bases between. The CDR3 is made up of 16 amino acids. CDR3 in DNA: TGTGCCAGCAGCCAAAGCGGGGCGGGTGTGAACACTGAAGCTTTCTTT. Its protein is CASSQSGAGVNTEAFF.

The chain carries TRBV7-9 and TRBJ2-7; 9 bases match TRBD2. Germline V gene sequence: CDR1 SEHNR, CDR2 FQNEAQ (reference sequence). After removal of 5 bases from V and 4 bases from J, the junction contained 9 bases not matched to a gene. The CDR3 covers 15 residues. This chain's CDR3 is CASSPTAGGPYEQYF. The CDR3 region has the DNA TGTGCCAGCAGCCCCACGGCGGGAGGGCCGTACGAGCAGTACTTC.